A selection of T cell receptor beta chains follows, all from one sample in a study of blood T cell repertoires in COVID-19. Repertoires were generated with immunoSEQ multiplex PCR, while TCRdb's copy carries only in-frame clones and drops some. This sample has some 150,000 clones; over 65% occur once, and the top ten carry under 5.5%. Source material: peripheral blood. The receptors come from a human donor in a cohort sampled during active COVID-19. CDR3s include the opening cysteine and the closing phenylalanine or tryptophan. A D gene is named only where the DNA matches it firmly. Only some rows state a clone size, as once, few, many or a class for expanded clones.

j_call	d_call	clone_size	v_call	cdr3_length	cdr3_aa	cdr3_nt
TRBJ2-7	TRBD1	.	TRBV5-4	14	CASSTGTGGYEQYF	TGTGCCAGCAGCACCGGGACAGGGGGCTACGAGCAGTACTTC
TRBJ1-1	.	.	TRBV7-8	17	CASSLEGGVTRWTEAFF	TGTGCCAGCAGCTTAGAGGGGGGGGTGACTCGATGGACTGAAGCTTTCTTT
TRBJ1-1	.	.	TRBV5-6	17	CASSPGQIHLMNTEAFF	TGTGCCAGCAGCCCTGGACAGATTCACCTAATGAACACTGAAGCTTTCTTT
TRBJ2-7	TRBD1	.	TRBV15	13	CATSRQGAHEQYF	TGTGCCACCAGCAGACAGGGGGCCCACGAGCAGTACTTC
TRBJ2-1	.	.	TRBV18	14	CASSPQRDYNEQFF	TGTGCCAGCTCACCCCAGAGGGACTACAATGAGCAGTTCTTC
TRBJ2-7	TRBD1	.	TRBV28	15	CASSSWTGGRNEQYF	TGTGCCAGCAGTTCCTGGACAGGGGGCCGAAACGAGCAGTACTTC
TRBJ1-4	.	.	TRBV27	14	CASSLALGQRKLFF	TGTGCCAGCAGTTTAGCTTTGGGGCAGAGGAAACTGTTTTTT
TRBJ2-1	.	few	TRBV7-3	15	CASSLGQGSYNEQFF	TGTGCCAGCAGCTTAGGTCAGGGGTCCTACAATGAGCAGTTCTTC
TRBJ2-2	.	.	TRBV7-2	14	CASSLAQDTGELFF	TGTGCCAGCAGCTTAGCCCAGGACACCGGGGAGCTGTTTTTT
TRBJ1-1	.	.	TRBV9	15	CASSPRTDMNTEAFF	TGTGCCAGCAGCCCGCGGACAGACATGAACACTGAAGCTTTCTTT
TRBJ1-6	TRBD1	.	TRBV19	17	CASTPGGDRRYNSPLHF	TGTGCCAGTACCCCTGGCGGGGACAGGAGGTATAATTCACCCCTCCACTTT
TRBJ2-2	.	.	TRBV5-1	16	CASRGRGTMNTGELFF	TGCGCCAGCAGGGGGCGCGGGACGATGAACACCGGGGAGCTGTTTTTT
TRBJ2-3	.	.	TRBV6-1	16	CASSEWGPDSTDTQYF	TGTGCCAGCAGTGAATGGGGGCCCGATAGCACAGATACGCAGTATTTT
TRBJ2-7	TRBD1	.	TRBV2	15	CASRDRGTTGSEQYF	TGTGCCAGCAGGGACAGGGGGACTACTGGGTCCGAGCAGTACTTC
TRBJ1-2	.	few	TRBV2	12	CASSRQIYGYTF	TGTGCCAGCTCTAGGCAGATATATGGCTACACCTTC
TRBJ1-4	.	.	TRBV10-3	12	CAISESRDMLFF	TGTGCCATCAGTGAGTCGAGAGATATGCTGTTTTTT
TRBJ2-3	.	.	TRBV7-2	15	CASSPPFISADTQYF	TGTGCCAGCAGCCCCCCGTTTATCAGTGCAGATACGCAGTATTTT
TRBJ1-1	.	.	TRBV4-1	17	CASSQDGVIRGGTEAFF	TGCGCCAGCAGCCAAGACGGGGTAATCAGGGGTGGGACTGAAGCTTTCTTT
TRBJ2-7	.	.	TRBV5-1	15	CASSFTQGTSYEQYF	TGCGCCAGCAGCTTCACTCAAGGGACAAGCTACGAGCAGTACTTC
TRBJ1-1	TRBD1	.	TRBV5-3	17	CARSLFPGQGGGTEAFF	TGTGCCAGAAGCTTGTTTCCGGGACAGGGGGGCGGCACTGAAGCTTTCTTT
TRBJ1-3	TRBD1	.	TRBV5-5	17	CASSSKAGGFTGNTIYF	TGTGCCAGCAGCTCAAAAGCAGGGGGCTTTACTGGAAACACCATATATTTT
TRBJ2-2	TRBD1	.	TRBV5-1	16	CASSPQTGSATGELFF	TGCGCCAGCAGCCCCCAGACAGGGTCGGCCACCGGGGAGCTGTTTTTT
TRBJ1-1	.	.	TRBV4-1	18	CASSPVGRDTRPGTEAFF	TGCGCCAGCAGCCCCGTGGGTCGGGACACAAGGCCGGGCACTGAAGCTTTCTTT
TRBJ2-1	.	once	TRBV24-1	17	CATSDSRMALHGNEQFF	TGTGCCACCAGTGATTCCCGTATGGCTCTGCATGGCAATGAGCAGTTCTTC
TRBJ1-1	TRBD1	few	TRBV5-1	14	CASAAQGAGAEAFF	TGCGCCAGCGCGGCACAGGGGGCTGGGGCTGAAGCTTTCTTT
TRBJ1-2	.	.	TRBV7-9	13	CASSLGDLYGYTF	TGTGCCAGCAGCTTAGGCGACTTGTATGGCTACACCTTC
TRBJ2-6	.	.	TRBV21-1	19	CASSPPGLVSSLGANVLTF	TGTGCCAGCAGCCCCCCGGGACTAGTATCTTCGCTTGGGGCCAACGTCCTGACTTTC
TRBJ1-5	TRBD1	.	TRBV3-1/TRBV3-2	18	CASSQDSGTDPSNQPQHF	TGTGCCAGCAGCCAAGATTCTGGGACAGATCCTAGCAATCAGCCCCAGCATTTT
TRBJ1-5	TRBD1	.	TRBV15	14	CATSSPGGNQPQHF	TGTGCCACCAGCAGTCCAGGGGGGAATCAGCCCCAGCATTTT
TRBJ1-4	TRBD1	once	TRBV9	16	CASSVAGTGGGEKLFF	TGTGCCAGCAGCGTAGCCGGGACAGGGGGCGGTGAAAAACTGTTTTTT
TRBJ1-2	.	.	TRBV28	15	CASSFLVGALNGYTF	TGTGCCAGCAGTTTCTTAGTAGGGGCACTTAATGGCTACACCTTC
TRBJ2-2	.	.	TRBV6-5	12	CASRRGDGELFF	TGTGCCAGCCGAAGGGGTGACGGGGAGCTGTTTTTT